Detailed here is one TCR beta chain. Its antigen is unidentified. This sample is drawn from a study of molecular identifiers for immune sequencing clone quantification. The wider study: Four of five splits of RNA from about 20,000 or 100,000 naive CD8 cells were sequenced in replicates. Study results and limitations: Over 98% of effector molecules, but under 1% in naive cells, were held by clones with more than 20 RNA copies. Spiked Jurkat TCR RNA from one cell was reportedly detectable among 950,000 to 1,000,000 naive cells.

CDR3 length: 13 amino acids. Trimming left V 6 bases short and J 3 bases short, with 10 bases between. Germline V gives CDR1 MNHEY, CDR2 SMNVEV (reference sequence). TCRdb reanalysed the PCR reads using MiXCR and keeps one entry per CDR3 protein. The table shows some 10,000 distinct CDR3 sequences, with 15% to 20% occurring only once. Sequencing was performed on naive CD8+ T cells from blood, with Jurkat cell RNA spiked in. As for subset: FACS-sorted CD8+CD4-CCR7+CD45RA+ naive T cells. The chain combines TRBV27 with TRBJ2-3, with D unresolved. The clonotype was recovered from a human donor in good health. Some libraries in this study had Jurkat cell RNA spiked in. CDR3 DNA: TGTGCCAGCAGCTTTATAGGAACAGATACGCAGTATTTT. It specifies CASSFIGTDTQYF.